These T cell receptor beta chains were read from a single sample in a study of blood T cell repertoires in COVID-19. The method was immunoSEQ multiplex PCR; TCRdb's version includes in-frame clones alone and lacks a portion of them. The sample yields under 300,000 clones, around 87% seen once. Sequencing was performed on peripheral blood. The source of these receptors is an older woman with COVID-19, enrolled during active disease. Each CDR3 is given with its conserved first and last residue. D genes are given only for firm matches. Size is omitted from some rows. Given values are once, few, many or a class for expanded clones.

CDR3nt: TGTGCCAGCTCACCAGCTGAGGTTGGAAACACCATATATTTT; CDR3aa: CASSPAEVGNTIYF; abundance: -; v_gene: TRBV18; j_gene: TRBJ1-3; d_gene: -
CDR3nt: TGTGCCAGCAGTTCAGGCGCCCAGAGGGGGAGCACTGAAGCTTTCTTT; CDR3aa: CASSSGAQRGSTEAFF; abundance: -; v_gene: TRBV5-4; j_gene: TRBJ1-1; d_gene: -
CDR3nt: TGTGCCAGCAGCGTAGGGTTTCAGGGGGCCTACACCGGGGAGCTGTTTTTT; CDR3aa: CASSVGFQGAYTGELFF; abundance: -; v_gene: TRBV9; j_gene: TRBJ2-2; d_gene: TRBD1
CDR3nt: TGTGCCACCAGTGGAACAGGGATTACAGATACGCAGTATTTT; CDR3aa: CATSGTGITDTQYF; abundance: -; v_gene: TRBV24-1; j_gene: TRBJ2-3; d_gene: -
CDR3nt: TGTGCCAGCAGCCGAAACCGGGACTATGCGTACGAGCAGTACTTC; CDR3aa: CASSRNRDYAYEQYF; abundance: -; v_gene: TRBV3-1/TRBV3-2; j_gene: TRBJ2-7; d_gene: TRBD2
CDR3nt: TGTGCCAGCAGCGTAGGGACTAGCGGGGGAGATACGCAGTATTTT; CDR3aa: CASSVGTSGGDTQYF; abundance: once; v_gene: TRBV9; j_gene: TRBJ2-3; d_gene: TRBD2
CDR3nt: TGTGCCAGCAGCCCCGGGAGCGCCACTAATGAAAAACTGTTTTTT; CDR3aa: CASSPGSATNEKLFF; abundance: -; v_gene: TRBV5-8; j_gene: TRBJ1-4; d_gene: -
CDR3nt: TGCAGCGCCAGACAGGGAGGAGGTAATGAGCAGTTCTTC; CDR3aa: CSARQGGGNEQFF; abundance: -; v_gene: TRBV29-1; j_gene: TRBJ2-1; d_gene: -
CDR3nt: TGCGCCAGCAGTCACTTATCTGAGCAGTTCTTC; CDR3aa: CASSHLSEQFF; abundance: -; v_gene: TRBV23-1; j_gene: TRBJ2-1; d_gene: -
CDR3nt: TGTGCCAGCAGCTCAGGACAGGGGGCAGTAAGTGGTGGCTACACCTTC; CDR3aa: CASSSGQGAVSGGYTF; abundance: -; v_gene: TRBV7-2; j_gene: TRBJ1-2; d_gene: TRBD1
CDR3nt: TGTGCCATCAGTGATACCCGGGGGGGCCTGCAAACCGGGGAGCTGTTTTTT; CDR3aa: CAISDTRGGLQTGELFF; abundance: few; v_gene: TRBV10-3; j_gene: TRBJ2-2; d_gene: TRBD2
CDR3nt: TGTGCCAGCACCACACAGGGGGTTGGTGGCTACACCTTC; CDR3aa: CASTTQGVGGYTF; abundance: few; v_gene: TRBV3-1/TRBV3-2; j_gene: TRBJ1-2; d_gene: TRBD1
CDR3nt: TGCGCCAGCGGGAGGGATTCTGGGGCCAACGTCCTGACTTTC; CDR3aa: CASGRDSGANVLTF; abundance: -; v_gene: TRBV5-1; j_gene: TRBJ2-6; d_gene: TRBD2
CDR3nt: TGTGCCAGCAGTTATTTTGCGGCGGGGACGAGCTCCTACAATGAGCAGTTCTTC; CDR3aa: CASSYFAAGTSSYNEQFF; abundance: once; v_gene: TRBV6-2/TRBV6-3; j_gene: TRBJ2-1; d_gene: -
CDR3nt: TGTGCCAGCAGCTCCACAGGGGCAGTCGCCTACAATGAGCAGTTCTTC; CDR3aa: CASSSTGAVAYNEQFF; abundance: -; v_gene: TRBV7-2; j_gene: TRBJ2-1; d_gene: TRBD1
CDR3nt: TGTGCCAGCAGCTTGTCGGCAGGCTTCTATGGCTACACCTTC; CDR3aa: CASSLSAGFYGYTF; abundance: -; v_gene: TRBV5-4; j_gene: TRBJ1-2; d_gene: -
CDR3nt: TGTGCCAGCAGCCAGACAGGGGCTGGAAACACCATATATTTT; CDR3aa: CASSQTGAGNTIYF; abundance: -; v_gene: TRBV7-3; j_gene: TRBJ1-3; d_gene: TRBD1
CDR3nt: TGTGCCAGCAGCCAAGATCAGGCAGACTATGGCTACACCTTC; CDR3aa: CASSQDQADYGYTF; abundance: once; v_gene: TRBV4-2; j_gene: TRBJ1-2; d_gene: -
CDR3nt: TGTGCCAGCCGAATCGACAGGGGGGTCTATTCACCCCTCCACTTT; CDR3aa: CASRIDRGVYSPLHF; abundance: -; v_gene: TRBV6-5; j_gene: TRBJ1-6; d_gene: TRBD1
CDR3nt: TGTGCCAGCAGCCCTCGACTAGCGGGGAGAAATGAGCAGTTCTTC; CDR3aa: CASSPRLAGRNEQFF; abundance: -; v_gene: TRBV7-3; j_gene: TRBJ2-1; d_gene: TRBD2
CDR3nt: TGTGCCAGCAGTGAAGGTGGGGGCGGACAGACCCAGTACTTC; CDR3aa: CASSEGGGGQTQYF; abundance: once; v_gene: TRBV6-1; j_gene: TRBJ2-5; d_gene: -
CDR3nt: TGTGCCAGCTCACCACGCGGACAGGGGGCGGGTAGAGATACGCAGTATTTT; CDR3aa: CASSPRGQGAGRDTQYF; abundance: -; v_gene: TRBV18; j_gene: TRBJ2-3; d_gene: TRBD1
CDR3nt: TGTGCCAGCTCACCACTACGCGGTGGGGGCACTAATGAAAAACTGTTTTTT; CDR3aa: CASSPLRGGGTNEKLFF; abundance: -; v_gene: TRBV18; j_gene: TRBJ1-4; d_gene: -
CDR3nt: TGTGCCAGCTCACCACCCGGGACAGGGGGCGACGAGCAGTACTTC; CDR3aa: CASSPPGTGGDEQYF; abundance: few; v_gene: TRBV18; j_gene: TRBJ2-7; d_gene: TRBD1
CDR3nt: TGTGCCAGCAGTGAATCGGGACAGGGGCTAGGGACTCCTTTCTTT; CDR3aa: CASSESGQGLGTPFF; abundance: -; v_gene: TRBV2; j_gene: TRBJ1-1; d_gene: TRBD1
CDR3nt: TGTGCCAGCAGTTTTCGGACAGGGCGGGAGCAGTACTTC; CDR3aa: CASSFRTGREQYF; abundance: -; v_gene: TRBV12-3/TRBV12-4; j_gene: TRBJ2-7; d_gene: TRBD1
CDR3nt: TGTGCCAGTAGTTGGGGGCGCGGAGACACCGGGGAGCTGTTTTTT; CDR3aa: CASSWGRGDTGELFF; abundance: -; v_gene: TRBV19; j_gene: TRBJ2-2; d_gene: -
CDR3nt: TGTGCCAGTAGTCGACAGGTCGGTCCGTACGAGCAGTACTTC; CDR3aa: CASSRQVGPYEQYF; abundance: once; v_gene: TRBV19; j_gene: TRBJ2-7; d_gene: -
CDR3nt: TGTGCCAGCAGCCGAGTACGGGGGAACACTGAAGCTTTCTTT; CDR3aa: CASSRVRGNTEAFF; abundance: -; v_gene: TRBV14; j_gene: TRBJ1-1; d_gene: -
CDR3nt: TGTGCCAGCAGGGAAGGACAGGCCTTCTACGAGCAGTACTTC; CDR3aa: CASREGQAFYEQYF; abundance: -; v_gene: TRBV2; j_gene: TRBJ2-7; d_gene: TRBD1
CDR3nt: TGCGCCAGCAGCTACGGACTAGCGGGGGGGCAGTACGAGCAGTACTTC; CDR3aa: CASSYGLAGGQYEQYF; abundance: -; v_gene: TRBV4-1; j_gene: TRBJ2-7; d_gene: TRBD2
CDR3nt: TGTGCCAGCAGCCAAGATCAAAAGCGGGGTGAATACGAGCAGTACTTC; CDR3aa: CASSQDQKRGEYEQYF; abundance: -; v_gene: TRBV4-2; j_gene: TRBJ2-7; d_gene: TRBD2
CDR3nt: TGCGCCAGCAGCGCAATTACAGGGGGCGCCGAAGCTTTCTTT; CDR3aa: CASSAITGGAEAFF; abundance: -; v_gene: TRBV5-1; j_gene: TRBJ1-1; d_gene: TRBD1
CDR3nt: TGTGCCAGCAGTTACGGTCCAGGGGAGAATTACTACACCTTC; CDR3aa: CASSYGPGENYYTF; abundance: -; v_gene: TRBV6-5; j_gene: TRBJ1-2; d_gene: -
CDR3nt: TGTGCCAGCAGCGAGACAGGGAAATCACCCCTCCACTTT; CDR3aa: CASSETGKSPLHF; abundance: -; v_gene: TRBV9; j_gene: TRBJ1-6; d_gene: TRBD1
CDR3nt: TGTGCCAGCAGCGCAAAATGGACAGGGGCGGACACTGAAGCTTTCTTT; CDR3aa: CASSAKWTGADTEAFF; abundance: -; v_gene: TRBV3-1/TRBV3-2; j_gene: TRBJ1-1; d_gene: TRBD1
CDR3nt: TGTGCCAGCAGCGGAGAATTGAGCAATCAGCCCCAGCATTTT; CDR3aa: CASSGELSNQPQHF; abundance: -; v_gene: TRBV7-9; j_gene: TRBJ1-5; d_gene: -
CDR3nt: TGTGCCAGCAGTGAATTTCGGGTAAAGAGTAATTCACCCCTCCACTTT; CDR3aa: CASSEFRVKSNSPLHF; abundance: -; v_gene: TRBV6-1; j_gene: TRBJ1-6; d_gene: -
CDR3nt: TGTGCCAGCTCACCAGTCCCAGGGCAGGGAGATACGCAGTATTTT; CDR3aa: CASSPVPGQGDTQYF; abundance: -; v_gene: TRBV18; j_gene: TRBJ2-3; d_gene: -
CDR3nt: TGTGCCAGCAGCTTAGCGAGTCCATCCAATGAGCAGTTCTTC; CDR3aa: CASSLASPSNEQFF; abundance: -; v_gene: TRBV7-2; j_gene: TRBJ2-1; d_gene: -
CDR3nt: TGCGCCAGCAGCCAAGACCTAGCGGGGGCCAGGGAGACCCAGTACTTC; CDR3aa: CASSQDLAGARETQYF; abundance: once; v_gene: TRBV4-3; j_gene: TRBJ2-5; d_gene: TRBD2
CDR3nt: TGCAGTGCTAGTCGGAACCGGAGGGGCACTGAAGCTTTCTTT; CDR3aa: CSASRNRRGTEAFF; abundance: -; v_gene: TRBV20-1; j_gene: TRBJ1-1; d_gene: -
CDR3nt: TGTGCCAGCAGGCCCCTTTGGGGGGGCACACAAGAGACCCAGTACTTC; CDR3aa: CASRPLWGGTQETQYF; abundance: once; v_gene: TRBV6-6; j_gene: TRBJ2-5; d_gene: -
CDR3nt: TGTGCCAGCAGTGAGACAGGCGTAGCGGGTCAGCCCCAGCATTTT; CDR3aa: CASSETGVAGQPQHF; abundance: -; v_gene: TRBV2; j_gene: TRBJ1-5; d_gene: -
CDR3nt: TGTGCCAGCAGTGACAGGGGGCGGAAGGGAACTAATGAAAAACTGTTTTTT; CDR3aa: CASSDRGRKGTNEKLFF; abundance: -; v_gene: TRBV6-1; j_gene: TRBJ1-4; d_gene: TRBD1
CDR3nt: TGTGCCAGCAGCGTGGGGACTAGCGGGAACACCGGGGAGCTGTTTTTT; CDR3aa: CASSVGTSGNTGELFF; abundance: -; v_gene: TRBV9; j_gene: TRBJ2-2; d_gene: TRBD2
CDR3nt: TGTGCCAGCGCAGACAGGGTCGGAACCGGGGAGCTGTTTTTT; CDR3aa: CASADRVGTGELFF; abundance: -; v_gene: TRBV6-6; j_gene: TRBJ2-2; d_gene: TRBD1